The entry below describes one T cell receptor (beta chain). Looked up from germline, CDR1 is MGHRA and CDR2 is YSYEKL. This CDR3 is built from 14 residues. Unmatched junction bases numbered 6, after V lost 5 bases and J lost 7 bases. The source of the sample is a study of blood T cell repertoires in COVID-19. Clones were read by immunoSEQ multiplex PCR, and TCRdb kept only the in-frame ones, dropping some. The repertoire holds some 210,000 clones, with 75% to 85% as singletons. This TCR was sampled from a man aged 25 to 40 with acute COVID-19. The chain joins TRBV4-1 to TRBJ1-2; 11 bases are shared with TRBD1. The material sequenced was PBMCs or T cells enriched from blood (not recorded which). CDR3 loop: CASSGQGAHFGYTF. As DNA, the CDR3 is TGCGCCAGCAGCGGACAGGGGGCACATTTTGGCTACACCTTC.